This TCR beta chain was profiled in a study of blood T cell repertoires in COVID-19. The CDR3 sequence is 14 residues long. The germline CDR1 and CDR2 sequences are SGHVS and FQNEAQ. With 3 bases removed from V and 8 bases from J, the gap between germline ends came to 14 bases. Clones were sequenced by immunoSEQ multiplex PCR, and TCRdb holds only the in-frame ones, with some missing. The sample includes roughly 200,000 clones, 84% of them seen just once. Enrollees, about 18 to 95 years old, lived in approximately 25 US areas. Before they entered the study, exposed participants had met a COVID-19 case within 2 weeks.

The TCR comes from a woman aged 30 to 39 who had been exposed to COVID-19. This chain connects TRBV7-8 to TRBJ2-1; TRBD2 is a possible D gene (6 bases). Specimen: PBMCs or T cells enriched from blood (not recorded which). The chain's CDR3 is CASSFAPSAHEQFF. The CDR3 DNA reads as TGTGCCAGCAGCTTTGCCCCTAGCGCCCATGAGCAGTTCTTC.